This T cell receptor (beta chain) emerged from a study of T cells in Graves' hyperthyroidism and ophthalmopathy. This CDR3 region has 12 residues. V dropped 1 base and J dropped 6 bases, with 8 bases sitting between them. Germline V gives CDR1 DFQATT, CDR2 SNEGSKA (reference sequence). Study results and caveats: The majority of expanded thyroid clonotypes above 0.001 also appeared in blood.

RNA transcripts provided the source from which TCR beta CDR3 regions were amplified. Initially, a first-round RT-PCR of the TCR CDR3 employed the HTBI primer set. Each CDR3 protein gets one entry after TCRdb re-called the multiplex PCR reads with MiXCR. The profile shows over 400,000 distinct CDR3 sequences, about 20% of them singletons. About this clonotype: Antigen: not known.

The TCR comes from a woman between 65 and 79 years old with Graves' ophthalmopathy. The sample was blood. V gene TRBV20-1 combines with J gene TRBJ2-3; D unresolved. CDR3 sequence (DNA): TGCAGTGCTAGAGCCCGTTGGGATACGCAGTATTTT. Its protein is CSARARWDTQYF.